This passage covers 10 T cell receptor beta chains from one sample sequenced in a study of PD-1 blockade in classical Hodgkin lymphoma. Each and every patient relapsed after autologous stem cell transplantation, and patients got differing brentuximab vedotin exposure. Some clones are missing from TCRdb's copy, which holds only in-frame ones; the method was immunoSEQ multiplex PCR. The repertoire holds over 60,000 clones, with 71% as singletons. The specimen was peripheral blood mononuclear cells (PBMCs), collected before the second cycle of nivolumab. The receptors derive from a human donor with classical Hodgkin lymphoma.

The CDR3 protein is CASSLAGRGSGYTF. CDR3 DNA: TGTGCCAGCAGCTTGGCAGGGAGAGGCTCTGGCTACACCTTC. The chain links TRBV5-4 to TRBJ1-2, with TRBD1 as a possible D gene (5 bases). Germline CDR1 is SGHNT and CDR2 is YYREEE (reference sequence). V shed 0 bases and J shed 7 bases, with 13 bases lying between them. This CDR3 has 14 residues.

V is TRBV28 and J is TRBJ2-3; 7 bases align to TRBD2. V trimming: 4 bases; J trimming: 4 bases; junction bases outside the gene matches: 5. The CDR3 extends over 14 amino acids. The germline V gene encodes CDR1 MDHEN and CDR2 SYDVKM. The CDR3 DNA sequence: TGTGCCAGCAGTTGGACTAGTGAAGCAGATACGCAGTATTTT. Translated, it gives CASSWTSEADTQYF.

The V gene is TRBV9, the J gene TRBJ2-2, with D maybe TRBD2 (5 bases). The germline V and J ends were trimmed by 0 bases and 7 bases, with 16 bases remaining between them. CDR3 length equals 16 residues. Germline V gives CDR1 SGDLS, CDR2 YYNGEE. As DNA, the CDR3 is TGTGCCAGCAGCGTAGTAGCTAGCCACCGAGACGGGGAGCTGTTTTTT. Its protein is CASSVVASHRDGELFF.

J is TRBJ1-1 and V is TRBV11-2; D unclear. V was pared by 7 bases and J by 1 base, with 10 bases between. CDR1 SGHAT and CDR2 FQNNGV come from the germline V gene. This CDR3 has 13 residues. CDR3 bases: TGTGCCAGCACCCGGTCCCCGAACACTGAAGCTTTCTTT. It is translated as CASTRSPNTEAFF. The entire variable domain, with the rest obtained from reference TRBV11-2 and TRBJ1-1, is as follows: EAGVAQSPRYKIIEKRQSVAFWCNPISGHATLYWYQQILGQGPKLLIQFQNNGVVDDSQLPKDRFSAERLKGVDSTLKIQPAKLEDSAVYLCASTRSPNTEAFFGQGTRLTVV.

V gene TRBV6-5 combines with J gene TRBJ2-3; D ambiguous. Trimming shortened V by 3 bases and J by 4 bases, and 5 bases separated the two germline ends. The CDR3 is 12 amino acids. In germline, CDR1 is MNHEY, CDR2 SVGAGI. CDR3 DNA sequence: TGTGCCAGCAGTTATTCCCCAGATACGCAGTATTTT. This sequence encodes CASSYSPDTQYF.

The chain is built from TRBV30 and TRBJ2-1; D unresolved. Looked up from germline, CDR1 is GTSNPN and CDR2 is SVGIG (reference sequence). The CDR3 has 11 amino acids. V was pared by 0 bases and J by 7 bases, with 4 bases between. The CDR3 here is CAWSVLNEQFF. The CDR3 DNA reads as TGTGCCTGGAGTGTCCTGAATGAGCAGTTCTTC.

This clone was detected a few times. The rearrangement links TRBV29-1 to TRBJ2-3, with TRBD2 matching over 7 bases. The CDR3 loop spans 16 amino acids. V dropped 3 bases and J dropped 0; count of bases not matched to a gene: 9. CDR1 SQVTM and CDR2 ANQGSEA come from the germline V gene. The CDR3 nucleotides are TGCAGCGTTGATGGCGGGAGTCGCCGTAGCACAGATACGCAGTATTTT. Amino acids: CSVDGGSRRSTDTQYF.

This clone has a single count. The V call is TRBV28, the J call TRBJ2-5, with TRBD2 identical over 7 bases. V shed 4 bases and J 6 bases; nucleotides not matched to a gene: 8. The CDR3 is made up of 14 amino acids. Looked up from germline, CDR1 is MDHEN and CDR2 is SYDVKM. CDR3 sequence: CASSSTSDQKTQYF. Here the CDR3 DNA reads TGTGCCAGCAGTTCCACTAGCGATCAGAAGACCCAGTACTTC.

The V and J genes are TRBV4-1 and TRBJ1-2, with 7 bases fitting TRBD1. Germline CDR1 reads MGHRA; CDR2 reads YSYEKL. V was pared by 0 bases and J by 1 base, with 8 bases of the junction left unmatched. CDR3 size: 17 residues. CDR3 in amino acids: CASSQDLAQGNNYGYTF. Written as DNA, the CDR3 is TGCGCCAGCAGCCAAGATCTAGCACAGGGGAATAACTATGGCTACACCTTC.

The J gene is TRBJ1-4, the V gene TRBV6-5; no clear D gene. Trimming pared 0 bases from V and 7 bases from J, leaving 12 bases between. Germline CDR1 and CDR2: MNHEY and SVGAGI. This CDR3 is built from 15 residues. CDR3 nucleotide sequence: TGTGCCAGCAGTTACTCAACCGGGATGGGTGAAAAACTGTTTTTT. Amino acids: CASSYSTGMGEKLFF.